A selection of T cell receptor beta chains follows, all from one sample in a study of vaccination effects on CD4 cells after COVID-19. The antigens of these receptors remain unknown. Here immunoSEQ multiplex PCR was the method, and the copy in TCRdb shows in-frame clones only, minus some. The repertoire consists of more than 35,000 clones, with roughly 87% occurring once and the leading ten covering just under 3%. Source: CD4+ T cells from PBMCs cultured without peptide, taken before COVID-19 vaccination. The receptors originated from a human donor who received a COVID-19 vaccine. Each CDR3 is given with its conserved first and last residue. The D gene is left open where the match is weak. Size tells how often a clone was seen (once, few, many) or the class of an expanded clone, and some rows leave it out.

cdr3_nt: TGTGCCTGGAGAACCCCCCGCACCGGGGAGCTGTTTTTT; cdr3_aa: CAWRTPRTGELFF; d_call: -; v_call: TRBV30; clone_size: -; j_call: TRBJ2-2
cdr3_nt: TGTGCCAGCAGCCAAAGTAGGGCGTCTGAAGCTTTCTTT; cdr3_aa: CASSQSRASEAFF; d_call: -; v_call: TRBV14; clone_size: -; j_call: TRBJ1-1
cdr3_nt: TGTGCCAGCGACGACATCAATAACTATGGCTACACCTTC; cdr3_aa: CASDDINNYGYTF; d_call: -; v_call: TRBV5-5; clone_size: -; j_call: TRBJ1-2
cdr3_nt: TGTGCCAGCCTCGATGAAAAACTGTTTTTT; cdr3_aa: CASLDEKLFF; d_call: -; v_call: TRBV21-1; clone_size: -; j_call: TRBJ1-4
cdr3_nt: TGTGCCAGTAGTATGACGGGCACCGGGGAGCTGTTTTTT; cdr3_aa: CASSMTGTGELFF; d_call: -; v_call: TRBV19; clone_size: -; j_call: TRBJ2-2
cdr3_nt: TGTGCTAGTGGTTTAACAGCCCTAGGGGTGACCCAGTACTTC; cdr3_aa: CASGLTALGVTQYF; d_call: -; v_call: TRBV12-5; clone_size: -; j_call: TRBJ2-5
cdr3_nt: TGTGCCAGCAGCAAATCCGGGACTCACACCGACAATGAGCAGTTCTTC; cdr3_aa: CASSKSGTHTDNEQFF; d_call: -; v_call: TRBV9; clone_size: few; j_call: TRBJ2-1
cdr3_nt: TGTGCCAGTAGTATAGGAACAGGGAGGAATGAGCAGTTCTTC; cdr3_aa: CASSIGTGRNEQFF; d_call: -; v_call: TRBV19; clone_size: once; j_call: TRBJ2-1
cdr3_nt: TGCAGCGTTGAACGGACCACAGATACGCAGTATTTT; cdr3_aa: CSVERTTDTQYF; d_call: -; v_call: TRBV29-1; clone_size: -; j_call: TRBJ2-3
cdr3_nt: TGTGCCAGCAGCTCTGGCTCAGGGGGGCAGACTGAAGCTTTCTTT; cdr3_aa: CASSSGSGGQTEAFF; d_call: TRBD1; v_call: TRBV5-4; clone_size: -; j_call: TRBJ1-1
cdr3_nt: TGTGCCAGCAGTGAAAAAGGCGGCAGGGATGGCTACACCTTC; cdr3_aa: CASSEKGGRDGYTF; d_call: -; v_call: TRBV6-1; clone_size: -; j_call: TRBJ1-2
cdr3_nt: TGTGCCAGTAGTATTATGGACTTTAATGAAAAACTGTTTTTT; cdr3_aa: CASSIMDFNEKLFF; d_call: -; v_call: TRBV19; clone_size: -; j_call: TRBJ1-4
cdr3_nt: TGTGCCAGCACCAGACAGGGACAAGAGACCCAGTACTTC; cdr3_aa: CASTRQGQETQYF; d_call: TRBD1; v_call: TRBV12-3/TRBV12-4; clone_size: -; j_call: TRBJ2-5
cdr3_nt: TGTGCCTGGTGGCCCTGGGCGGAGATCCCTCTGAGACAGCCCCAGCATTTT; cdr3_aa: CAWWPWAEIPLRQPQHF; d_call: -; v_call: TRBV30; clone_size: -; j_call: TRBJ1-5
cdr3_nt: TGCGCCAGCAAGATAGACAGGGAGTACGATGGCTACACCTTC; cdr3_aa: CASKIDREYDGYTF; d_call: TRBD1; v_call: TRBV4-3; clone_size: -; j_call: TRBJ1-2
cdr3_nt: TGTGCCAGCAGGGGGACAGGGGTTGCGAACACCGGGGAGCTGTTTTTT; cdr3_aa: CASRGTGVANTGELFF; d_call: TRBD1; v_call: TRBV7-8; clone_size: -; j_call: TRBJ2-2
cdr3_nt: TGTGCCAGCGGGGGGACGCAAGTACAAGAGACCCAGTACTTC; cdr3_aa: CASGGTQVQETQYF; d_call: -; v_call: TRBV2; clone_size: -; j_call: TRBJ2-5
cdr3_nt: TGTGCCAGTAAGGGGAACACGGGACAGCCAAACTATGGCTACACCTTC; cdr3_aa: CASKGNTGQPNYGYTF; d_call: TRBD1; v_call: TRBV19; clone_size: -; j_call: TRBJ1-2